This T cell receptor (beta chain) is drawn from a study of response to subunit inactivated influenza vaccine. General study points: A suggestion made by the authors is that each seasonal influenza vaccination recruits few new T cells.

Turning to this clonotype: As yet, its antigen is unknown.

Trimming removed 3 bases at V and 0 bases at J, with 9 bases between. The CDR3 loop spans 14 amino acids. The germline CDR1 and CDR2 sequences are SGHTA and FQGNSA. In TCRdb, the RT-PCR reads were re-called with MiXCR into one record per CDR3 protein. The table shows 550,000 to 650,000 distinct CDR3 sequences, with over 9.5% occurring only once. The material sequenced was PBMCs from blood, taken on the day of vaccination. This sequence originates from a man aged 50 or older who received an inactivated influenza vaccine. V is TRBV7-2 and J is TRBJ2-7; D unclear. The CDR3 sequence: CASSFYGISYEQYF. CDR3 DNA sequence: TGTGCCAGCAGCTTTTACGGAATCTCCTACGAGCAGTACTTC.